This T cell receptor beta chain appears in the sequencing data of a study of shared clonotypes between healthy human individuals. TCRdb's copy holds only in-frame clones and misses some; the assay was immunoSEQ multiplex PCR. The profile shows roughly 2,500,000 clones, over 85% of them singletons. A word on this clone: Other DNA sequences in this sample translate to the same CDR3.

This CDR3 contains 16 residues. V lost 3 bases, J lost 0 bases, and 5 bases stayed unmatched. Germline V gives CDR1 KGHSH, CDR2 LQKENI. The sequence came from a man between 18 and 35 years old in good health. Some clones in this sample may be carry-over from other donors' samples. Sequenced: naive CD4+ T cells from PBMCs. Indicated subset: CD45RA+ positively selected. The V call is TRBV18, the J call TRBJ2-3, with 8 bases identical to TRBD2. The CDR3 bases are TGTGCCAGCTCACCTGGACTAGCAGGAAGCACAGATACGCAGTATTTT. Translated: CASSPGLAGSTDTQYF.